A selection of T cell receptor beta chains follows, all from one sample in a study of blood T cell repertoires in COVID-19. TCRdb keeps only in-frame clones here, not all; method: immunoSEQ multiplex PCR. This sample has more than 150,000 clones, with 85% to 95% found just once. The source material was peripheral blood. The receptors derive from a young man with COVID-19, enrolled during active disease. Each CDR3 is given with its conserved first and last residue. The D gene is left open where the match is weak. Size is omitted from some rows. Given values are once, few, many or a class for expanded clones.

J gene | D gene | CDR3 length | clone size | V gene | CDR3 DNA | CDR3 protein
TRBJ2-1 | - | 13 | - | TRBV6-5 | TGTGCCAGCAGCCTACAAGCCTCGGGTGAGCAGTTCTTC | CASSLQASGEQFF
TRBJ2-3 | TRBD1 | 14 | - | TRBV6-5 | TGTGCCAGCAGTTCCCGACAGGGGCCAGATACGCAGTATTTT | CASSSRQGPDTQYF
TRBJ2-7 | TRBD1 | 13 | - | TRBV12-3/TRBV12-4 | TGTGCCAGCACCCCGGGACAGGGGAACGAGCAGTACTTC | CASTPGQGNEQYF
TRBJ1-3 | - | 14 | - | TRBV11-2 | TGTGCCAGCTCCCGTATGGGCGGAGGCGACACCATATATTTT | CASSRMGGGDTIYF
TRBJ1-2 | TRBD1 | 17 | - | TRBV2 | TGTGCCAGCAGTGAAGCGCTCGGCAGGGGGCGCGGGTATGGCTACACCTTC | CASSEALGRGRGYGYTF
TRBJ2-2 | TRBD1 | 16 | - | TRBV9 | TGTGCCAGCAGCGTAGCACAGGGGGCTAACACCGGGGAGCTGTTTTTT | CASSVAQGANTGELFF
TRBJ2-7 | TRBD1 | 15 | - | TRBV19 | TGTGCCAGTAGTATTACTCCGGGACAGGGTTACGAGCAGTACTTC | CASSITPGQGYEQYF
TRBJ2-3 | TRBD2 | 16 | - | TRBV10-1 | TGCGCCAGCAGTGAGTCCTGGGGGGGAGTCCCAGATACGCAGTATTTT | CASSESWGGVPDTQYF
TRBJ2-5 | - | 13 | - | TRBV11-3 | TGTGCCAGCAGCTGGACAGCGGAAGAGACCCAGTACTTC | CASSWTAEETQYF
TRBJ1-4 | - | 17 | - | TRBV2 | TGTGCCAGCAGTGTCGACAGTCCCATTGCAACTAATGAAAAACTGTTTTTT | CASSVDSPIATNEKLFF
TRBJ2-3 | TRBD2 | 15 | - | TRBV11-3 | TGTGCCAGCAGCCTCGGACTAGCCGGTTCAGATACGCAGTATTTT | CASSLGLAGSDTQYF
TRBJ2-7 | TRBD1 | 16 | - | TRBV7-3 | TGTGCCAGCAGCCAAGGTGTAGGCAGGGGGCGAGAAGAGCAGTACTTC | CASSQGVGRGREEQYF
TRBJ2-7 | TRBD1 | 14 | - | TRBV24-1 | TGTGCCACCAGTGATTTGCCGGACAGGGTCGAGCAGTACTTC | CATSDLPDRVEQYF
TRBJ1-2 | - | 13 | once | TRBV5-1 | TGCGCCAGCAGCTTGGACAGGGAGTATGGCTACACCTTC | CASSLDREYGYTF
TRBJ1-5 | TRBD1 | 16 | - | TRBV3-1/TRBV3-2 | TGTGCCAGCAGCCCAACCCGACAGGGGGGCAATCAGCCCCAGCATTTT | CASSPTRQGGNQPQHF
TRBJ2-7 | - | 15 | - | TRBV5-6 | TGTGCCAGCAGCCCGGGTGGGACACCCTCCTACGAGCAGTACTTC | CASSPGGTPSYEQYF
TRBJ2-5 | TRBD1 | 12 | - | TRBV27 | TGTGCCAGCAGTCTGACAGGGGGGACCCAGTACTTC | CASSLTGGTQYF
TRBJ1-4 | TRBD1 | 16 | - | TRBV7-3 | TGTGCCAGCAGCCCCGACCGGACAGGGAGGGGTGAAAAACTGTTTTTT | CASSPDRTGRGEKLFF
TRBJ2-7 | TRBD1 | 13 | - | TRBV7-9 | TGTGCCAGCAGCGCCGGACAGGGAGGCGAGCAGTACTTC | CASSAGQGGEQYF
TRBJ1-4 | - | 15 | - | TRBV3-1/TRBV3-2 | TGTGCCAGCAGCCAAGGAGGCAGGGTGAATGAAAAACTGTTTTTT | CASSQGGRVNEKLFF
TRBJ1-3 | TRBD1 | 17 | - | TRBV15 | TGTGCCACCAGCAGAGATCACAGGACAGGCACTGGAAACACCATATATTTT | CATSRDHRTGTGNTIYF
TRBJ1-5 | TRBD1 | 14 | - | TRBV19 | TGTGCCAGTAGTATGAGGGACAGGGTCCAGCCCCAGCATTTT | CASSMRDRVQPQHF
TRBJ2-7 | TRBD1 | 14 | once | TRBV19 | TGTGCCAGTAGTGCGGACAGGGGCTCGCTCAAGCAGTACTTC | CASSADRGSLKQYF
TRBJ2-3 | - | 16 | - | TRBV5-1 | TGCGCCAGCAGCTTGGTGTCAGGGGATCTCCCAGATACGCAGTATTTT | CASSLVSGDLPDTQYF
TRBJ1-1 | TRBD1 | 16 | - | TRBV13 | TGTGCCAGCAGCTTAGGTGGGACAGGGGGATACACTGAAGCTTTCTTT | CASSLGGTGGYTEAFF
TRBJ2-7 | - | 11 | - | TRBV12-3/TRBV12-4 | TGTGCCAGCAGTCCAGGAATTGAGCAGTACTTC | CASSPGIEQYF
TRBJ1-2 | - | 15 | - | TRBV6-4 | TGTGCCAGCAGTGACTCATCGGGAGGGAAGGATGGCTACACCTTC | CASSDSSGGKDGYTF
TRBJ2-5 | - | 14 | - | TRBV10-3 | TGTGCCATCAGTGAGGGCACGGGTGCAGAGACCCAGTACTTC | CAISEGTGAETQYF
TRBJ2-2 | - | 14 | - | TRBV18 | TGTGCCAGCTCACCAAGACAGAACACCGGGGAGCTGTTTTTT | CASSPRQNTGELFF
TRBJ1-4 | - | 15 | - | TRBV18 | TGTGCCAGCTCACTTATAGGCCCGACAAATGAAAAACTGTTTTTT | CASSLIGPTNEKLFF
TRBJ1-1 | TRBD1 | 15 | - | TRBV12-5 | TGTGCTAGTGGCATGGACAGGGCGCGGGGCACTGAAGCTTTCTTT | CASGMDRARGTEAFF
TRBJ1-2 | - | 14 | - | TRBV29-1 | TGCAGCGTTGAACCCCAGGGAGGCGACTATGGCTACACCTTC | CSVEPQGGDYGYTF
TRBJ1-1 | - | 14 | - | TRBV9 | TGTGCCAGCAGCGTAGCGACGGGATACACTGAAGCTTTCTTT | CASSVATGYTEAFF
TRBJ2-3 | TRBD1 | 15 | - | TRBV9 | TGTGCCAGCACCAAAGGGGACAGGGGTGCAGATACGCAGTATTTT | CASTKGDRGADTQYF
TRBJ2-1 | TRBD2 | 15 | - | TRBV9 | TGTGCCAGCAGCGCTAGCGGGGGGGATTTCAATGAGCAGTTCTTC | CASSASGGDFNEQFF
TRBJ2-3 | - | 17 | once | TRBV15 | TGTGCCACCAGCAGAGATCGGGGGACAGCGAGCACAGATACGCAGTATTTT | CATSRDRGTASTDTQYF
TRBJ1-2 | - | 14 | - | TRBV15 | TGTGCCACCAGCAGAGATTTCGTAGACTATGGCTACACCTTC | CATSRDFVDYGYTF
TRBJ1-4 | TRBD1 | 15 | - | TRBV30 | TGTGCCTGGAGTGACAGGGGGCGCGGGTGGGGAAAACTGTTTTTT | CAWSDRGRGWGKLFF
TRBJ1-6 | - | 14 | - | TRBV19 | TGTGCCAGTAGTACGGACAGCTATAATTCACCCCTCCACTTT | CASSTDSYNSPLHF
TRBJ2-2 | TRBD2 | 18 | once | TRBV6-6 | TGTGCCAGCAGTCGCGCGCTAGCGGGGGGGCCAGGAGCCGGGGAGCTGTTTTTT | CASSRALAGGPGAGELFF
TRBJ2-7 | - | 16 | - | TRBV5-1 | TGCGCCAGCACCCCTGGTGGTGACATATTTTTCTACGAGCAGTACTTC | CASTPGGDIFFYEQYF